This note documents a single TCR beta chain sequence. The antigen is undetermined. This specimen comes from a study of OX40 agonist ivuxolimab in advanced cancers. Looking at the study overall: Three patients got partial responses; one had hepatocellular carcinoma and two had cutaneous melanoma. Whole-study findings and limits: Normalized T-cell clonal expansion was also low in a subset of nonresponders.

Germline CDR1 reads SNHLY; CDR2 reads FYNNEI. The length of the CDR3 is 14 residues. Trimming cost V 4 bases and J 5 bases; bases outside gene matches: 4. The protocol was immunoSEQ multiplex PCR, while the TCRdb copy is restricted to in-frame clones and leaves out a portion. The repertoire includes tens of thousands of clones, 84% of them detected once, and roughly 27% sits in the top ten. Patients with autoimmune history or systemic immunosuppression were excluded. Sequences were derived from CD4+ or CD8+ T cells sorted from blood, sampled in a trial of the OX40 agonist ivuxolimab. The gene calls are TRBV2 and TRBJ1-1; TRBD1 agrees at 10 bases. This sequence originates from an adult with an advanced solid tumor such as melanoma, head and neck, liver or kidney cancer. CDR3 nucleotide sequence: TGTGCCAGCAGTGTGGACAGGGGGGGGACTGAAGCTTTCTTT. It encodes CASSVDRGGTEAFF.